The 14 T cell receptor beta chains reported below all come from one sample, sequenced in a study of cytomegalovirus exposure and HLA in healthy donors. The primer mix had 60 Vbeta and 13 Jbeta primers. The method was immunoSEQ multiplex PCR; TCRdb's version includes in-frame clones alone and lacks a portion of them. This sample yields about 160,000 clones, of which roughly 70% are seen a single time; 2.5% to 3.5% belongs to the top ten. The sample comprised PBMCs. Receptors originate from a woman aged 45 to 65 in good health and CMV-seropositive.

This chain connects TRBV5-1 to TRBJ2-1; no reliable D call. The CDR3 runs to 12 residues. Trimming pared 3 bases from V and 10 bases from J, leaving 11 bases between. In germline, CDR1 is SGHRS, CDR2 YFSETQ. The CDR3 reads CASSSTYLEQFF. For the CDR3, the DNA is TGCGCCAGCAGCTCAACGTACTTGGAGCAGTTCTTC.

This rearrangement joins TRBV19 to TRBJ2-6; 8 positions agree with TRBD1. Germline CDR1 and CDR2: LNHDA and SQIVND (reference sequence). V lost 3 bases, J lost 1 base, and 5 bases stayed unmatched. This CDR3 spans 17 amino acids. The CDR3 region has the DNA TGTGCCAGTAGTATGCGGACAGGGTTATCTGGGGCCAACGTCCTGACTTTC. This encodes CASSMRTGLSGANVLTF.

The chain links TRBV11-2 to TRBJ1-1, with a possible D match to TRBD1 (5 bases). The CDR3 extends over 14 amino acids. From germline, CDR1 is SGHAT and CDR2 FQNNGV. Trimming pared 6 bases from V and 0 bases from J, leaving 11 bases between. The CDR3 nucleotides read TGTGCCAGCAGGTCGACAGTAATGAACACTGAAGCTTTCTTT. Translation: CASRSTVMNTEAFF.

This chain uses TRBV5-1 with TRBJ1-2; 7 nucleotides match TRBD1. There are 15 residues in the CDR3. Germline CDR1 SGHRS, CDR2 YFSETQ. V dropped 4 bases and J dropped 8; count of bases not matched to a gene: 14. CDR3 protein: CASSSDRAPGGGYTF. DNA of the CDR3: TGCGCCAGCAGCAGCGACAGGGCCCCAGGGGGGGGCTACACCTTC.

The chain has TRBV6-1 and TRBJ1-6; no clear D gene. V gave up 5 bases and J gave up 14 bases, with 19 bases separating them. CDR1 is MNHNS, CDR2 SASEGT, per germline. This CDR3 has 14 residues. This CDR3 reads CASSIGGEGKALHF. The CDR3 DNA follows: TGTGCCAGCAGTATTGGCGGTGAGGGCAAGGCCCTCCACTTT.

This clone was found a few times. The CDR3 loop reads CASSIPQRISGANVLTF. In DNA, the CDR3 is TGTGCCAGCAGCATACCTCAGAGGATATCTGGGGCCAACGTCCTGACTTTC. The V and J genes are TRBV5-6 and TRBJ2-6, with D uncertain. V dropped 4 bases and J dropped 1 base, with 15 bases sitting between them. This CDR3 spans 17 amino acids. The V gene's germline CDR1 is SGHDT and CDR2 YYEEEE.

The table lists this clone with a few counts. CDR3 protein: CASSLQGLGFTEAFF. The CDR3 DNA is TGTGCCAGCAGCTTGCAGGGGCTCGGATTCACTGAAGCTTTCTTT. The V gene is TRBV5-4, the J gene TRBJ1-1; maybe TRBD1 (6 bases). The ends were cut back, 1 base at V and 4 bases at J, with 14 bases in the middle. The CDR3 extends over 15 amino acids. Looked up from germline, CDR1 is SGHNT and CDR2 is YYREEE (reference sequence).

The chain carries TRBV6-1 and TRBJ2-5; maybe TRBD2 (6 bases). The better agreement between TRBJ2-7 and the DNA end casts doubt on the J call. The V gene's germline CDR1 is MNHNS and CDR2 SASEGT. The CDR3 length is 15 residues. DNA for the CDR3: TGTGCCAGCAAGCTGGTAAGGGACGGGGGATACGAGCAGTACTTC. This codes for CASKLVRDGGYEQYF.

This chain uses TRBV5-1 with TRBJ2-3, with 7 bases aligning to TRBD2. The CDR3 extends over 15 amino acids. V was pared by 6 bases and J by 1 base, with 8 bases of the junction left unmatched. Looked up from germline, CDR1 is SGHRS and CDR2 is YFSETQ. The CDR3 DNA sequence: TGCGCCAGCACCAATCAGGCGGGGGGCACAGATACGCAGTATTTT. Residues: CASTNQAGGTDTQYF.

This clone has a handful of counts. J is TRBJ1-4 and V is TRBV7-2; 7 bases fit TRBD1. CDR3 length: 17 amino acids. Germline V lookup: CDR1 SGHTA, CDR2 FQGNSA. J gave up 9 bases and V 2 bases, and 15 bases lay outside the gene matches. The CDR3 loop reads CASSLPPKGGLVKKLFF. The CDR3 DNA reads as TGTGCCAGCAGCTTACCCCCGAAAGGGGGCCTTGTGAAAAAACTGTTTTTT.

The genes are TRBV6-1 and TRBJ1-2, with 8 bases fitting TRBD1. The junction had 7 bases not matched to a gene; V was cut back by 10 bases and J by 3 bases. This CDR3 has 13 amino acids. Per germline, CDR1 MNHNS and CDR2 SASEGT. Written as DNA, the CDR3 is TGTGCCACGACGACAGGGGAGGACTATGGCTACACCTTC. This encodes CATTTGEDYGYTF.

CDR3 coding DNA: TGCAGCGCCCAGGGACAGGTGAACACTGAAGCTTTCTTT. Its protein is CSAQGQVNTEAFF. J is TRBJ1-1 and V is TRBV29-1; 8 nucleotides line up with TRBD1. This CDR3 region has 13 residues. Germline loops: CDR1 SQVTM, CDR2 ANQGSEA. V shed 7 bases, J shed 0 bases, and the junction held 4 bases outside the gene matches. The full variable domain, in which reference TRBV29-1 and TRBJ1-1 provide the parts outside the CDR3, is SAVISQKPSRDICQRGTSLTIQCQVDSQVTMMFWYRQQPGQSLTLIATANQGSEATYESGFVIDKFPISRPNLTFSTLTVSNMSPEDSSIYLCSAQGQVNTEAFFGQGTRLTVV.

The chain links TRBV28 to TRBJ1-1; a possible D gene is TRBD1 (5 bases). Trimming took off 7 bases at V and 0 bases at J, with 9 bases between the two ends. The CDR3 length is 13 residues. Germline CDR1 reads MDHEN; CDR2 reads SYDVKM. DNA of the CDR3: TGTGCCAGCACGGGGGGGATGAACACTGAAGCTTTCTTT. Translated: CASTGGMNTEAFF. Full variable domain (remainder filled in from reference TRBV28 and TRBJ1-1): DVKVTQSSRYLVKRTGEKVFLECVQDMDHENMFWYRQDPGLGLRLIYFSYDVKMKEKGDIPEGYSVSREKKERFSLILESASTNQTSMYLCASTGGMNTEAFFGQGTRLTVV.

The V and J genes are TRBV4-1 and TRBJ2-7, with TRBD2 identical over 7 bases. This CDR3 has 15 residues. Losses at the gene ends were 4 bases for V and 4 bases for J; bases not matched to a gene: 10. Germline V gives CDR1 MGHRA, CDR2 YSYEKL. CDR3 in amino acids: CASSRGTTLPYEQYF. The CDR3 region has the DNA TGCGCCAGCAGCCGCGGGACTACCCTCCCTTACGAGCAGTACTTC.